The sequence of this TCR beta chain was determined in a study of T-cell reconstitution after alpha-beta-depleted transplantation in children. The study's findings and limits: T-cell numbers and diversity, one year after transplant, stemmed largely from T cells that were newly produced.

This clonotype was seen repeatedly, ten times or more. What it recognizes is unknown. This CDR3 has 12 amino acids. With 8 bases removed from V and 6 bases from J, the gap between germline ends came to 13 bases. Germline CDR1 is MNHEY and CDR2 is SVGAGI. Construction of the TCRbeta library involved unique molecular identifiers. A single record per CDR3 protein comes from TCRdb applying MiXCR to the PCR reads. The sample carries fewer than 750,000 distinct CDR3 sequences, more than 20% recorded once. The material sequenced was PBMCs, mostly from graft donor cells, taken 360 days after TCRalphabeta/CD19-depleted stem cell transplant. This receptor was identified in a boy in the first two years of life who had a stem cell transplant for acute myeloid leukemia, so the T cells may come from the graft donor. The chain couples TRBV6-5 to TRBJ1-2; D might be TRBD1 (5 bases). In nucleotides, the CDR3 is TGTGCCAGCTGGCAGGGTTCGGATGGCTACACCTTC. This encodes CASWQGSDGYTF.